This T cell receptor beta chain was documented in a study of shared clonotypes between healthy human individuals. Generated by immunoSEQ multiplex PCR, the TCRdb table keeps only in-frame clones and is missing some. The table lists roughly 2 million clones, 90% to 97% of them singletons. This CDR3 region has 15 residues. V was cut by 6 bases and J by 1 base, with 15 bases left in between. Germline V gene lookup returns CDR1 SNHLY and CDR2 FYNNEI. The sample was naive CD4+ T cells sorted from blood. Subset: CD45RA+ positively selected. V is TRBV2 and J is TRBJ1-1; unclear D gene. The sequence was collected from a man younger than 35 in good health. In nucleotides, the CDR3 is TGTGCCAGCAGAGCCAGGACCGACCCGAACACTGAAGCTTTCTTT. Protein product: CASRARTDPNTEAFF.